This TCR beta chain comes out of a study of siplizumab effects on memory and regulatory T cells. The count of this clone is one. Its antigen remains unknown. Approximately 10^5 TCR templates were measured in each sample. Produced via immunoSEQ multiplex PCR; TCRdb's table is partial and in-frame only. Of tens of thousands of clones in the sample, 85% to 95% were seen once. Study conclusions and caveats: It was not possible to assign a naive or memory phenotype to roughly 75-95% of proliferating CD4+ or CD8+ clones. Memory T cells appeared less diverse than naive cells, which seemed to contribute substantially to alloresponse.

Trimming cost V 2 bases and J 4 bases, with 12 bases left between them. This CDR3 spans 14 amino acids. CDR1 and CDR2 from the germline V gene are MNHEY and SMNVEV (reference sequence). The sequenced sample was CD8+ T cells sorted from blood. This clonotype originated in a human donor in good health. The chain carries TRBV27 and TRBJ2-7, with D possibly being TRBD1 (6 bases). The CDR3 here is CASSLTGFQYEQYF. In DNA form, the CDR3 reads TGTGCCAGCAGTTTAACAGGGTTCCAGTACGAGCAGTACTTC.